The rows below give T cell receptor beta chains drawn from one sample of a study of glioma-infiltrating T cells after dendritic cell vaccination. The table came from immunoSEQ multiplex PCR; TCRdb's copy has only in-frame clones and leaves some out. This table has around 89,000 clones, around 84% appearing once. Sequencing used blood, obtained before dendritic cell vaccination. The receptors were gathered from a human donor with glioblastoma. CDR3s include the opening cysteine and the closing phenylalanine or tryptophan. The order of the fields is D gene, V gene, clone size, J gene, CDR3 length, CDR3 protein, CDR3 DNA. A D gene is named only where the DNA matches it firmly. Clone size is not always given. Where it is, it says once, few, many or a class for expanded clones.

d_call: TRBD1; v_call: TRBV30; clone_size: NA; j_call: TRBJ1-4; cdr3_length: 15; cdr3_aa: CAWSEVGTGNEKLFF; cdr3_nt: TGTGCCTGGAGTGAAGTAGGGACAGGGAATGAAAAACTGTTTTTT
d_call: NA; v_call: TRBV10-3; clone_size: once; j_call: TRBJ2-1; cdr3_length: 13; cdr3_aa: CAISGGSYNEQFF; cdr3_nt: TGTGCCATCAGCGGGGGCTCCTACAATGAGCAGTTCTTC
d_call: NA; v_call: TRBV5-6; clone_size: NA; j_call: TRBJ1-3; cdr3_length: 16; cdr3_aa: CASSLPRGAGGNTIYF; cdr3_nt: TGTGCCAGCAGCTTGCCCCGGGGGGCAGGAGGAAACACCATATATTTT
d_call: NA; v_call: TRBV2; clone_size: NA; j_call: TRBJ2-1; cdr3_length: 13; cdr3_aa: CASSPFLQGEQFF; cdr3_nt: TGTGCCAGCAGCCCATTTCTCCAGGGGGAGCAGTTCTTC
d_call: NA; v_call: TRBV7-3; clone_size: NA; j_call: TRBJ2-7; cdr3_length: 17; cdr3_aa: CASSPRNEEVPPYEQYF; cdr3_nt: TGTGCCAGCAGCCCGAGAAATGAGGAAGTACCACCCTACGAGCAGTACTTC
d_call: TRBD1; v_call: TRBV5-1; clone_size: NA; j_call: TRBJ1-6; cdr3_length: 16; cdr3_aa: CASSLDSGQGNSPLHF; cdr3_nt: TGCGCCAGCAGCTTGGATTCCGGACAGGGGAATTCACCCCTCCACTTT
d_call: NA; v_call: TRBV10-3; clone_size: few; j_call: TRBJ1-1; cdr3_length: 13; cdr3_aa: CAISEGGNTEAFF; cdr3_nt: TGTGCCATCAGTGAAGGGGGAAACACTGAAGCTTTCTTT
d_call: TRBD1; v_call: TRBV27; clone_size: NA; j_call: TRBJ2-7; cdr3_length: 14; cdr3_aa: CASSLGTGGSGQYF; cdr3_nt: TGTGCCAGCAGTTTGGGGACAGGGGGCAGTGGGCAGTACTTC
d_call: TRBD2; v_call: TRBV11-2; clone_size: NA; j_call: TRBJ2-1; cdr3_length: 16; cdr3_aa: CASSPNSGSYYNEQFF; cdr3_nt: TGTGCCAGCAGCCCAAACAGCGGGAGTTATTACAATGAGCAGTTCTTC
d_call: NA; v_call: TRBV28; clone_size: NA; j_call: TRBJ1-1; cdr3_length: 10; cdr3_aa: CASSEAGAFF; cdr3_nt: TGTGCCAGCAGCGAGGCAGGGGCTTTCTTT
d_call: TRBD2; v_call: TRBV2; clone_size: NA; j_call: TRBJ2-1; cdr3_length: 15; cdr3_aa: CASSYFRGGGDEQFF; cdr3_nt: TGTGCCAGCAGTTACTTTCGGGGGGGCGGGGATGAGCAGTTCTTC
d_call: TRBD1; v_call: TRBV5-1; clone_size: NA; j_call: TRBJ2-7; cdr3_length: 13; cdr3_aa: CASTPGQGYEQYF; cdr3_nt: TGCGCCAGCACCCCGGGACAGGGTTACGAGCAGTACTTC
d_call: NA; v_call: TRBV19; clone_size: NA; j_call: TRBJ1-2; cdr3_length: 16; cdr3_aa: CASSQAPSTANYGYTF; cdr3_nt: TGTGCCAGTAGCCAGGCCCCTTCGACAGCTAACTATGGCTACACCTTC
d_call: TRBD1; v_call: TRBV6-5; clone_size: NA; j_call: TRBJ1-6; cdr3_length: 13; cdr3_aa: CASSRTGDSPLHF; cdr3_nt: TGTGCCAGCAGTAGGACAGGGGACTCACCCCTCCACTTT
d_call: NA; v_call: TRBV12-5; clone_size: NA; j_call: TRBJ2-6; cdr3_length: 19; cdr3_aa: CASGLVPGRQPSGANVLTF; cdr3_nt: TGTGCTAGTGGTTTGGTACCGGGTCGACAGCCTTCTGGGGCCAACGTCCTGACTTTC
d_call: TRBD1; v_call: TRBV18; clone_size: NA; j_call: TRBJ1-2; cdr3_length: 15; cdr3_aa: CASSPGQGGDYGYTF; cdr3_nt: TGTGCCAGCTCACCCGGACAGGGTGGTGACTATGGCTACACCTTC
d_call: TRBD1; v_call: TRBV2; clone_size: NA; j_call: TRBJ2-7; cdr3_length: 15; cdr3_aa: CASSEYSGQGYEQYF; cdr3_nt: TGTGCCAGCAGTGAATACTCAGGACAGGGCTACGAGCAGTACTTC
d_call: NA; v_call: TRBV29-1; clone_size: NA; j_call: TRBJ2-1; cdr3_length: 12; cdr3_aa: CSVRWGVNEQFF; cdr3_nt: TGCAGCGTTCGGTGGGGAGTCAATGAGCAGTTCTTC
d_call: TRBD1; v_call: TRBV6-6; clone_size: NA; j_call: TRBJ1-1; cdr3_length: 13; cdr3_aa: CASSSAQGGEAFF; cdr3_nt: TGTGCCAGCAGTTCCGCACAGGGGGGTGAAGCTTTCTTT
d_call: TRBD1; v_call: TRBV7-9; clone_size: NA; j_call: TRBJ1-1; cdr3_length: 15; cdr3_aa: CASSLGDRKNTEAFF; cdr3_nt: TGTGCCAGCAGCTTAGGGGACAGAAAGAACACTGAAGCTTTCTTT
d_call: NA; v_call: TRBV13; clone_size: once; j_call: TRBJ1-6; cdr3_length: 14; cdr3_aa: CASSHGGYNSPLHF; cdr3_nt: TGTGCCAGCAGCCACGGGGGTTATAATTCACCCCTCCACTTT
d_call: NA; v_call: TRBV18; clone_size: few; j_call: TRBJ1-1; cdr3_length: 14; cdr3_aa: CASSQQTRNTEAFF; cdr3_nt: TGTGCCAGCTCACAACAGACACGTAACACTGAAGCTTTCTTT
d_call: TRBD1; v_call: TRBV13; clone_size: NA; j_call: TRBJ2-1; cdr3_length: 18; cdr3_aa: CASSFNGQGARTNNEQFF; cdr3_nt: TGTGCCAGCAGCTTCAATGGACAGGGGGCTCGAACTAACAATGAGCAGTTCTTC
d_call: NA; v_call: TRBV5-4; clone_size: NA; j_call: TRBJ2-1; cdr3_length: 13; cdr3_aa: CASSSGVAIEQFF; cdr3_nt: TGTGCCAGCAGCAGCGGCGTGGCCATTGAGCAGTTCTTC
d_call: NA; v_call: TRBV7-8; clone_size: NA; j_call: TRBJ1-5; cdr3_length: 15; cdr3_aa: CASSMETGNNQPQHF; cdr3_nt: TGTGCCAGCAGCATGGAGACAGGCAACAATCAGCCCCAGCATTTT
d_call: TRBD2; v_call: TRBV19; clone_size: NA; j_call: TRBJ2-7; cdr3_length: 13; cdr3_aa: CASTGTTIYEQYF; cdr3_nt: TGTGCCAGTACCGGGACTACCATCTACGAGCAGTACTTC
d_call: TRBD1; v_call: TRBV5-1; clone_size: NA; j_call: TRBJ2-7; cdr3_length: 14; cdr3_aa: CASSRTGGTYEQYF; cdr3_nt: TGCGCCAGCAGCCGGACAGGGGGGACCTACGAGCAGTACTTC
d_call: TRBD1; v_call: TRBV7-9; clone_size: NA; j_call: TRBJ1-5; cdr3_length: 13; cdr3_aa: CASQTGGNQPQHF; cdr3_nt: TGTGCCAGCCAGACAGGGGGCAATCAGCCCCAGCATTTT
d_call: NA; v_call: TRBV10-2; clone_size: NA; j_call: TRBJ1-3; cdr3_length: 14; cdr3_aa: CASSPVSSGNTIYF; cdr3_nt: TGCGCCAGCAGTCCAGTCAGCTCTGGAAACACCATATATTTT
d_call: TRBD1; v_call: TRBV7-9; clone_size: once; j_call: TRBJ1-2; cdr3_length: 15; cdr3_aa: CASSQDSDRGSGYTF; cdr3_nt: TGTGCCAGCAGCCAAGACTCCGACAGGGGGAGCGGCTACACCTTC
d_call: NA; v_call: TRBV7-8; clone_size: NA; j_call: TRBJ1-1; cdr3_length: 14; cdr3_aa: CASSPRGMNTEAFF; cdr3_nt: TGTGCCAGCTCCCCACGGGGGATGAACACTGAAGCTTTCTTT
d_call: NA; v_call: TRBV5-6; clone_size: NA; j_call: TRBJ1-5; cdr3_length: 13; cdr3_aa: CASSLSGNQPQHF; cdr3_nt: TGTGCCAGCAGCTTGTCAGGGAATCAGCCCCAGCATTTT
d_call: TRBD1; v_call: TRBV2; clone_size: NA; j_call: TRBJ2-1; cdr3_length: 15; cdr3_aa: CASRGDRGGYNEQFF; cdr3_nt: TGTGCCAGCAGGGGGGACAGGGGGGGCTACAATGAGCAGTTCTTC
d_call: NA; v_call: TRBV15; clone_size: NA; j_call: TRBJ1-2; cdr3_length: 12; cdr3_aa: CATSRDQVGYTF; cdr3_nt: TGTGCCACCAGCAGAGATCAGGTGGGCTACACCTTC
d_call: NA; v_call: TRBV9; clone_size: NA; j_call: TRBJ2-5; cdr3_length: 14; cdr3_aa: CASSVAPRVETQYF; cdr3_nt: TGTGCCAGCAGCGTAGCACCCAGGGTGGAGACCCAGTACTTC
d_call: NA; v_call: TRBV28; clone_size: NA; j_call: TRBJ2-5; cdr3_length: 14; cdr3_aa: CASSPGTVQETQYF; cdr3_nt: TGTGCCAGCAGTCCTGGGACTGTTCAAGAGACCCAGTACTTC
d_call: NA; v_call: TRBV7-7; clone_size: NA; j_call: TRBJ1-4; cdr3_length: 14; cdr3_aa: CASSPGTNNEKLFF; cdr3_nt: TGTGCCAGCAGCCCCGGGACTAATAATGAAAAACTGTTTTTT
d_call: NA; v_call: TRBV9; clone_size: NA; j_call: TRBJ2-2; cdr3_length: 15; cdr3_aa: CASRAGTLNTGELFF; cdr3_nt: TGTGCCAGCAGAGCCGGGACACTGAACACCGGGGAGCTGTTTTTT
d_call: NA; v_call: TRBV2; clone_size: NA; j_call: TRBJ1-5; cdr3_length: 13; cdr3_aa: CASGDWSNQPQHF; cdr3_nt: TGTGCCAGCGGAGATTGGAGCAATCAGCCCCAGCATTTT
d_call: NA; v_call: TRBV6-1; clone_size: once; j_call: TRBJ1-1; cdr3_length: 14; cdr3_aa: CASIGQQMNTEAFF; cdr3_nt: TGTGCCAGCATTGGACAGCAGATGAACACTGAAGCTTTCTTT
d_call: TRBD2; v_call: TRBV2; clone_size: NA; j_call: TRBJ2-1; cdr3_length: 12; cdr3_aa: CAVTSGGSEQFF; cdr3_nt: TGTGCCGTGACTAGCGGGGGTAGCGAGCAGTTCTTC
d_call: NA; v_call: TRBV10-3; clone_size: NA; j_call: TRBJ2-7; cdr3_length: 16; cdr3_aa: CAISDSRQDNSYEQYF; cdr3_nt: TGTGCCATCAGTGACTCCCGACAGGATAATTCCTACGAGCAGTACTTC
d_call: NA; v_call: TRBV28; clone_size: NA; j_call: TRBJ1-2; cdr3_length: 13; cdr3_aa: CASSLTPNYGYTF; cdr3_nt: TGTGCCAGCAGTTTGACACCTAACTATGGCTACACCTTC